Following are 16 T cell receptor beta chains from one sample sequenced in a study of STAT3 mutations in large granular lymphocyte leukemia. Study findings and constraints: Every T-LGLL patient had at least one immunodominant TCRbeta clonotype.

Antigen specificity for these receptors is unknown. Sequencing used immunoSEQ multiplex PCR; TCRdb keeps in-frame clones, though not all of them. The data hold about 1,600 clones, with 86% observed a single time. The specimen sequenced was peripheral blood mononuclear cells. The receptors here all came from a woman aged 40 to 50 with T-cell large granular lymphocyte leukemia. Some clones in this sample may be carry-over from other donors' samples.

V and J are TRBV5-1 and TRBJ1-2, with no clear D. Trimming removed 3 bases from V and 4 bases from J, with 7 bases in between. CDR1 SGHRS and CDR2 YFSETQ come from the germline V gene. The CDR3 runs 12 residues. This CDR3 is CASSSGFYGYTF. In DNA form, the CDR3 reads TGCGCCAGCAGCTCGGGTTTCTATGGCTACACCTTC. The complete variable domain, with remaining parts taken from reference TRBV5-1 and TRBJ1-2, reads KAGVTQTPRYLIKTRGQQVTLSCSPISGHRSVSWYQQTPGQGLQFLFEYFSETQRNKGNFPGRFSGRQFSNSRSEMNVSTLELGDSALYLCASSSGFYGYTFGSGTRLTVV.

The chain couples TRBV30 to TRBJ2-3; D is perhaps TRBD1 or TRBD2 (5 bases each). Germline V CDR1 and CDR2: GTSNPN, SVGIG (reference sequence). Trimming stripped 5 bases from V and 2 bases from J, with 17 bases between. This CDR3 has 15 residues. The CDR3: CAWRLGLGTTDTQYF. As DNA, the CDR3 is TGTGCCTGGCGACTGGGCCTTGGGACCACAGATACGCAGTATTTT.

V is TRBV5-1 and J is TRBJ1-1; 7 positions agree with TRBD1. The J segment lost 0 bases and the V segment lost 0 bases, leaving 5 bases of the junction unmatched. The CDR3 is made up of 16 amino acids. Germline CDR1 and CDR2: SGHRS and YFSETQ. CDR3 in amino acids: CASSLATGLMNTEAFF. The CDR3 coding sequence is TGCGCCAGCAGCTTGGCGACAGGGCTGATGAACACTGAAGCTTTCTTT.

CDR3 in amino acids: CASSLSVGGEGYNEQFF. The DNA of the CDR3 is TGTGCCAGCAGCTTAAGCGTAGGCGGGGAAGGATACAATGAGCAGTTCTTC. The chain links TRBV7-9 to TRBJ2-1, with D perhaps TRBD2 (6 bases). The CDR3 contains 17 residues. Germline assignment: CDR1 SEHNR and CDR2 FQNEAQ (reference sequence). The V and J ends lost 2 bases and 4 bases respectively, with 18 bases between them.

The CDR3 here is CASSPGANVLTF. The CDR3 bases are TGTGCCAGCAGCCCTGGGGCCAACGTCCTGACTTTC. This chain joins TRBV7-9 and TRBJ2-6, with D uncertain. Trimming removed 5 bases from V and 2 bases from J, with 1 base in between. CDR3 length: 12 amino acids. From germline, CDR1 is SEHNR and CDR2 FQNEAQ (reference sequence).

V and J are TRBV5-6 and TRBJ2-7; D is possibly TRBD2 (5 bases). Germline CDR1 SGHDT, CDR2 YYEEEE. The CDR3 consists of 14 residues. Trimming removed 1 base at V and 5 bases at J, with 13 bases between. The CDR3 DNA reads TGTGCCAGCAGCTTGATTTTTGAGGGCCACGAGCAGTACTTC. As protein: CASSLIFEGHEQYF.

The chain carries TRBV29-1 and TRBJ2-7, with 9 bases identical to TRBD2. From germline, CDR1 is SQVTM and CDR2 ANQGSEA. The ends lost 1 base at V and 4 bases at J; junction bases unmatched: 2. This CDR3 contains 13 residues. The CDR3 DNA reads as TGCAGCGTTGAAGGCGGGAGGGATTACGAGCAGTACTTC. It yields the protein CSVEGGRDYEQYF.

This chain links TRBV30 with TRBJ1-6; the D is unclear. Looked up from germline, CDR1 is GTSNPN and CDR2 is SVGIG (reference sequence). The CDR3 spans 15 residues. Trimming left V 3 bases short and J 8 bases short, with 17 bases between. This CDR3 reads CAWRAHQGNDSPLHF. The CDR3 DNA reads as TGTGCCTGGAGGGCGCATCAAGGGAATGATTCACCCCTCCACTTT.

The V and J genes are TRBV6-5 and TRBJ2-7; possibly TRBD2 for D (6 bases). The ends were cut back, 0 bases at V and 0 bases at J, with 6 bases in the middle. The CDR3 covers 14 residues. CDR1 is MNHEY, CDR2 SVGAGI, per germline. The CDR3 nucleotides read TGTGCCAGCAGTTACTCGGGGGGCTCCTACGAGCAGTACTTC. This sequence encodes CASSYSGGSYEQYF.

The chain combines TRBV6-1 with TRBJ2-3; a possible D gene is TRBD1 (6 bases). The germline CDR1 and CDR2 sequences are MNHNS and SASEGT. Deletions cut 2 bases from V and 4 bases from J, with 7 bases between. This CDR3 is 13 amino acids long. CDR3 in amino acids: CASSEQGPDTQYF. CDR3 sequence (DNA): TGTGCCAGCAGTGAACAGGGGCCAGATACGCAGTATTTT.

The chain couples TRBV29-1 to TRBJ2-7; D might be TRBD1 (6 bases). The length of the CDR3 is 13 residues. The germline V gene encodes CDR1 SQVTM and CDR2 ANQGSEA. The V gene lost 6 bases and the J gene lost 6 bases, with 18 bases spanning the gap. The CDR3 coding sequence is TGCAGCGTCCAGGGGCGAACTACGTCCGAGCAGTACTTC. Protein: CSVQGRTTSEQYF.

The gene calls are TRBV7-9 and TRBJ2-7, with a weak D call TRBD1 (6 bases). The germline V gene has CDR1 SEHNR and CDR2 FQNEAQ (reference sequence). V was cut by 7 bases and J by 1 base, with 14 bases left in between. There are 14 residues in the CDR3. CDR3 protein: CASKPWGQSYEQYF. The CDR3 coding sequence is TGTGCCAGCAAACCATGGGGGCAGTCCTACGAGCAGTACTTC.

The rearrangement uses TRBV12-5 and TRBJ1-5; D call uncertain. CDR3 size: 12 residues. V lost 9 bases and J lost 0, with 6 bases in between. Germline loops: CDR1 LGHNT, CDR2 FRNRAP. CDR3 bases: TGTGCTAGCCCCATTAGCAATCAGCCCCAGCATTTT. It codes for CASPISNQPQHF.

The rearrangement joins TRBV18 to TRBJ1-1, with a weak D call TRBD1 (6 bases). This CDR3 comprises 12 residues. From germline, CDR1 is KGHSH and CDR2 LQKENI. Trimming took off 7 bases at V and 8 bases at J, with 14 bases between the two ends. Written as DNA, the CDR3 is TGTGCCAGCTATGGGGGCACAGGCGAAGCTTTCTTT. Translation: CASYGGTGEAFF.

This clone is hyperexpanded by share. The chain recombines TRBV19 with TRBJ2-1; possibly TRBD2 for D (5 bases). The CDR3 sequence is 13 residues long. From germline, CDR1 is LNHDA and CDR2 SQIVND (reference sequence). Trimming left V 3 bases short and J 5 bases short, with 8 bases between. This CDR3 is CASSISGNNEQFF. CDR3 coding DNA: TGTGCCAGTAGTATCAGCGGAAACAATGAGCAGTTCTTC.

V is TRBV27 and J is TRBJ1-2; 8 positions match TRBD1. CDR1 is MNHEY, CDR2 SMNVEV, per germline (reference sequence). Trimming at V came to 8 bases and at J to 6 bases, leaving 11 bases not matched to a gene. The CDR3 is 14 amino acids. CDR3 loop: CASSALQGANGYTF. For the CDR3, the DNA is TGTGCCAGCTCCGCCCTGCAGGGGGCGAATGGCTACACCTTC.